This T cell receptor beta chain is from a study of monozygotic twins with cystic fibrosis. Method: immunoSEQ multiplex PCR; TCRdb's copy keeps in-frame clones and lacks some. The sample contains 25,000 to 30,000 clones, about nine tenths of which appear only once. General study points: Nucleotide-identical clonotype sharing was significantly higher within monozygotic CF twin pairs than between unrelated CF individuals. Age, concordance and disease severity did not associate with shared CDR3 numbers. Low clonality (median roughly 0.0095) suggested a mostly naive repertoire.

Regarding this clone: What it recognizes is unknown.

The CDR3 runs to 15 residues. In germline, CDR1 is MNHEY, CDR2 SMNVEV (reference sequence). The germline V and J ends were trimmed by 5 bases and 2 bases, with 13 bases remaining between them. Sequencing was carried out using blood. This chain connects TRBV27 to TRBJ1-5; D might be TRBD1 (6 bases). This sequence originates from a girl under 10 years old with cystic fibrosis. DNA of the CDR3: TGTGCCAGCAGTCTAACAGGGCTTGGCAATCAGCCCCAGCATTTT. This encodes CASSLTGLGNQPQHF.